A single sample gave rise to the 17 T cell receptor beta chains below, sequenced in a study of T-cell reconstitution after alpha-beta-depleted transplantation in children. Molecular barcoding with unique molecular identifiers was used for the TCRbeta library. TCRdb independently ran MiXCR on the PCR reads; one entry per CDR3 protein. The profile covers 200,000 to 250,000 distinct CDR3 sequences, with approximately 7% appearing a single time and approximately 6% taken by the ten largest. Sequences were derived from PBMCs, sampled before TCRalphabeta/CD19-depleted stem cell transplant. These receptors came from a boy younger than 10 with acute lymphoblastic leukemia, due to receive a stem cell transplant.

This clonotype was observed at least ten times. One junction end disagrees with the germline gene, perhaps due to a read error. V gene TRBV6-2 or TRBV6-3 combines with J gene TRBJ2-7; TRBD2 matches 14 bases. CDR3 length: 16 amino acids. The germline V gene encodes CDR1 MNHEY and CDR2 SVGEGT. CDR3 loop: CASSDSGTSGSFEQYF. CDR3 DNA: TGTGCCAGCAGTGACTCCGGGACTAGCGGGAGCTTCGAGCAGTACTTC.

Many counts were recorded for this clonotype. The chain couples TRBV10-2 to TRBJ2-1; 7 bases agree with TRBD2. V shed 6 bases and J 1 base; nucleotides not matched to a gene: 3. This CDR3 region has 14 residues. Germline V lookup: CDR1 WSHSY, CDR2 SAAADI. CDR3 in amino acids: CASRREGSYNEQFF. Here the CDR3 DNA reads TGCGCCAGCAGAAGGGAGGGGTCCTACAATGAGCAGTTCTTC.

This clonotype was seen more than once but under ten times. The CDR3 coding sequence is TGTGCCAGCAGTCGGCGGGGCCGGGGTCAGCCCCAGCATTTT. This sequence encodes CASSRRGRGQPQHF. The chain employs TRBV28 and TRBJ1-5; a weak D match, TRBD1 (5 bases). The ends were cut back, 5 bases at V and 6 bases at J, with 14 bases in the middle. This CDR3 spans 14 amino acids. In germline, CDR1 is MDHEN, CDR2 SYDVKM.

The sample holds many counts of this clonotype. The CDR3 loop reads CASSFPGGDRYGYTF. The CDR3 region has the DNA TGTGCCAGCAGTTTCCCAGGGGGCGATAGGTATGGCTACACCTTC. The rearrangement uses TRBV28 and TRBJ1-2, with TRBD1 matching over 8 bases. Germline V CDR1 and CDR2: MDHEN, SYDVKM. The V and J ends lost 3 bases and 5 bases, in that order; junction bases with no gene match: 8. This CDR3 contains 15 residues.

This clonotype was seen more than once but under ten times. The chain joins TRBV6-2 or TRBV6-3 to TRBJ1-5; the match to TRBD1 covers 7 bases. Trimming took 0 bases from V and 0 from J; bases not matched to a gene: 23. From germline, CDR1 is MNHEY and CDR2 SVGEGT. This CDR3 spans 23 amino acids. The chain's CDR3 is CASSYSLGFWDRTTPYSNQPQHF. The CDR3 region has the DNA TGTGCCAGCAGTTACTCTCTCGGGTTTTGGGACAGAACTACCCCTTATAGCAATCAGCCCCAGCATTTT.

This clonotype was recorded at least ten times. V and J are TRBV7-9 and TRBJ2-3; D is unclear. CDR3 length: 13 amino acids. V was shortened by 5 bases and J by 6 bases, with 12 bases between the two germline ends. The germline gives CDR1 SEHNR, CDR2 FQNEAQ (reference sequence). CDR3 DNA sequence: TGTGCCAGCAGCCCCATTAACGGGGATACGCAGTATTTT. Residues: CASSPINGDTQYF.

This clonotype has ten or more counts. The DNA for the CDR3 is TGCAGCGTTGAACGGCCGGGCCCAGGAGCCGGGGAGCTGTTTTTT. Translated, it gives CSVERPGPGAGELFF. The rearrangement links TRBV29-1 to TRBJ2-2; the D is unclear. The germline gives CDR1 SQVTM, CDR2 ANQGSEA. The CDR3 spans 15 residues. The V end was cut by 2 bases, the J end by 6 bases, with 16 bases between.

As for this clonotype: The missing conserved phenylalanine or tryptophan at the end of this CDR3 makes a read error likely. This chain uses TRBV18 with TRBJ1-5; D is undetermined. The CDR3 runs to 15 residues. Germline CDR1 KGHSH, CDR2 LQKENI. Trimming stripped 3 bases from V and 1 base from J, with 10 bases between. In DNA form, the CDR3 reads TGTGCCAGCTCACCGTACGGCCCAAGCAATCAGCCCCAGCATTCT. Translation gives CASSPYGPSNQPQHS.

The rearrangement uses TRBV28 and TRBJ2-3; 8 positions match TRBD2. V lost 3 bases and J lost 4; bases outside the gene matches: 6. Germline V gene sequence: CDR1 MDHEN, CDR2 SYDVKM. This CDR3 region has 15 residues. CDR3 sequence: CASSFLPGGPDTQYF. The CDR3 DNA reads as TGTGCCAGCAGTTTTTTACCGGGGGGGCCAGATACGCAGTATTTT.

This clonotype appeared a few times. The rearrangement uses TRBV11-2 and TRBJ1-2; possible D gene TRBD1, 6 bases. The CDR3 consists of 13 residues. Trimming took 1 base from V and 5 from J, leaving 8 bases between them. From germline, CDR1 is SGHAT and CDR2 FQNNGV. Here the CDR3 reads CASSLGTAYGYTF. The CDR3 DNA reads TGTGCCAGCAGCTTAGGGACAGCTTATGGCTACACCTTC.

This clonotype was observed at least ten times. The chain is built from TRBV3-1 and TRBJ2-5, with TRBD2 matching over 7 bases. V gave up 0 bases and J gave up 4 bases; unmatched junction bases: 2. CDR1 is LGHDT, CDR2 YNNKEL, per germline (reference sequence). The CDR3 spans 14 residues. The CDR3 protein is CASSQDGGGETQYF. The CDR3 DNA follows: TGTGCCAGCAGCCAAGATGGGGGGGGAGAGACCCAGTACTTC.

There are a few counts of this clonotype. The chain joins TRBV14 to TRBJ2-1, with a weak D call TRBD1 (6 bases). This CDR3 has 13 amino acids. CDR1 and CDR2 from the germline V gene are SGHDN and FVKESK. With 0 bases removed from V and 9 bases from J, the gap between germline ends came to 9 bases. For the CDR3, the DNA is TGTGCCAGCAGCCAAGACCCGGACAGTGAGCAGTTCTTC. Amino acid sequence: CASSQDPDSEQFF.

The chain couples TRBV7-2 to TRBJ1-1; D is ambiguous. This CDR3 has 16 residues. The germline CDR1 and CDR2 sequences are SGHTA and FQGNSA. Trimming stripped 3 bases from V and 0 bases from J, with 14 bases between. The CDR3 sequence is CASSFRTVDMNTEAFF. The CDR3 DNA reads as TGTGCCAGCAGCTTTCGGACCGTAGACATGAACACTGAAGCTTTCTTT.

There are a few counts of this clonotype. The V and J genes are TRBV11-1 and TRBJ2-1; TRBD2 aligns across 14 bases. V shed 5 bases, J shed 5 bases, and the junction held 14 bases outside the gene matches. Germline V gives CDR1 SGHAT, CDR2 FQDESV (reference sequence). The CDR3 runs 19 residues. CDR3 region: CASSRGRLAGGPSHNEQFF. DNA for the CDR3: TGTGCCAGCAGCCGAGGGCGACTAGCGGGAGGGCCTTCCCACAATGAGCAGTTCTTC.

The genes are TRBV14 and TRBJ2-1; no definite D call. The CDR3 spans 16 residues. The germline V gene has CDR1 SGHDN and CDR2 FVKESK. Trimming removed 3 bases from V and 3 bases from J, with 15 bases in between. The CDR3 DNA reads as TGTGCCAGCAGCCAGAAAGGAACTAACAGCTACAATGAGCAGTTCTTC. Protein: CASSQKGTNSYNEQFF.

The chain carries TRBV9 and TRBJ2-5, with D possibly matching TRBD1 (5 bases). In germline, CDR1 is SGDLS, CDR2 YYNGEE. This CDR3 is built from 12 residues. Trimming pared 0 bases from V and 5 bases from J, leaving 5 bases between. CDR3 amino acids: CASSVAGETQYF. Here the CDR3 DNA reads TGTGCCAGCAGCGTAGCAGGGGAGACCCAGTACTTC.

This clonotype has at least ten counts. V and J are TRBV13 and TRBJ2-1; D is ambiguous. Per the germline V gene, CDR1 is PRHDT and CDR2 is FYEKMQ (reference sequence). The V and J ends lost 6 bases and 10 bases respectively, with 19 bases between them. The CDR3 covers 14 residues. CDR3 in amino acids: CASSPSTLAKEQFF. CDR3 DNA: TGTGCCAGCAGTCCCTCGACTCTCGCCAAAGAGCAGTTCTTC.